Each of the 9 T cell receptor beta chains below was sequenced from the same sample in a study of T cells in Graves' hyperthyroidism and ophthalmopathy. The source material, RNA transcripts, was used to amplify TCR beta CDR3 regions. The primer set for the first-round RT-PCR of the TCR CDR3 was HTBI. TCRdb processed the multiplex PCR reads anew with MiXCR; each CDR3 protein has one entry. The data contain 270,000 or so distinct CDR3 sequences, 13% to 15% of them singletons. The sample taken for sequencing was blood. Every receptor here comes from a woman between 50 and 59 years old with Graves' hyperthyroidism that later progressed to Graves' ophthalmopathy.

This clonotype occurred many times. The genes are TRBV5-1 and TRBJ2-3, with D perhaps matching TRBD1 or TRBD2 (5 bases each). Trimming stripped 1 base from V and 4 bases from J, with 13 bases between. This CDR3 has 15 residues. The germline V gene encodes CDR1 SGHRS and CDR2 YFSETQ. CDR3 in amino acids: CASSLFRGAADTQYF. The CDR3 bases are TGCGCCAGCAGCTTGTTTCGAGGGGCGGCAGATACGCAGTATTTT.

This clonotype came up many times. The CDR3 spells CASSLAFSGRSETQYF. The DNA for the CDR3 is TGTGCCAGCAGTTTAGCCTTCTCAGGGAGGTCAGAGACCCAGTACTTC. This chain uses TRBV28 with TRBJ2-5, with a tentative D call TRBD2 (6 bases). CDR3 length: 16 amino acids. Trimming took 2 bases from V and 4 from J, leaving 17 bases between them. CDR1 and CDR2 (germline): MDHEN, SYDVKM.

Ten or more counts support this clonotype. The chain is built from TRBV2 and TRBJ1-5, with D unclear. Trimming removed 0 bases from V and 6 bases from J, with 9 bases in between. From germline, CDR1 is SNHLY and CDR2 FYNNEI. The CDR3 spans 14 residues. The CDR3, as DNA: TGTGCCAGCAGTGAAGCGGGTACGGGTCAGCCCCAGCATTTT. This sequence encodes CASSEAGTGQPQHF.

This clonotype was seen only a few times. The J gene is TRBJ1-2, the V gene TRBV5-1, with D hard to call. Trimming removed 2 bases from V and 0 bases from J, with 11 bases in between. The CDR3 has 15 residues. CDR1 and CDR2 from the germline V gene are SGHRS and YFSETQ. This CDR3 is CASSLIPEANYGYTF. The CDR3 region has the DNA TGCGCCAGCAGCTTAATTCCAGAGGCTAACTATGGCTACACCTTC.

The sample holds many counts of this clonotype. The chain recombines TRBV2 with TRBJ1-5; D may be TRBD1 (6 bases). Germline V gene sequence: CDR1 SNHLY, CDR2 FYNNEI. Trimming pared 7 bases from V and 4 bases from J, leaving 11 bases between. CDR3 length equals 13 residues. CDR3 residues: CASKGRGNQPQHF. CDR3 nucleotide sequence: TGTGCCAGCAAGGGCAGGGGAAATCAGCCCCAGCATTTT.

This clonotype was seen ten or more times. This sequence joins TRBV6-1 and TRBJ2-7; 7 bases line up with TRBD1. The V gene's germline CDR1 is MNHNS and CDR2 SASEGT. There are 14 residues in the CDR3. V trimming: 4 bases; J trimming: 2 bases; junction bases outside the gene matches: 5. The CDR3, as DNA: TGTGCCAGCAGTGCAAACAGGGGACCCTACGAGCAGTACTTC. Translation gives CASSANRGPYEQYF.

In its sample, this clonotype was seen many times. The CDR3 region is CASSPLQTDNYGYTF. Here the CDR3 DNA reads TGTGCCAGCTCACCTTTGCAGACAGACAACTATGGCTACACCTTC. V gene TRBV18 combines with J gene TRBJ1-2; tentatively, D is TRBD1 (5 bases). The CDR3 spans 15 residues. Looked up from germline, CDR1 is KGHSH and CDR2 is LQKENI. V lost 3 bases and J 2 bases, leaving 13 bases between the germline ends.

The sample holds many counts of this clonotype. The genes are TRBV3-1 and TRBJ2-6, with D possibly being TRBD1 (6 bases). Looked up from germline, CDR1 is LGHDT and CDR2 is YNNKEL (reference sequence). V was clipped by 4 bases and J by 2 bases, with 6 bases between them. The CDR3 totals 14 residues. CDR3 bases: TGTGCCAGCAGCCGACAGGCTGGGGCCAACGTCCTGACTTTC. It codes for CASSRQAGANVLTF. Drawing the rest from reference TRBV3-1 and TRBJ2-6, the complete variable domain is DTAVSQTPKYLVTQMGNDKSIKCEQNLGHDTMYWYKQDSKKFLKIMFSYNNKELIINETVPNRFSPKSPDKAHLNLHINSLELGDSAVYFCASSRQAGANVLTFGAGSRLTVL.

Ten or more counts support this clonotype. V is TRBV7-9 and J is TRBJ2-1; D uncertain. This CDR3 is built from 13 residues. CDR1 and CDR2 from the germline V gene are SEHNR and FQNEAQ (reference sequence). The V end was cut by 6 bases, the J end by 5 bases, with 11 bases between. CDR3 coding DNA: TGTGCCAGCAGTCTAGAGTGGGACAATGAGCAGTTCTTC. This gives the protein CASSLEWDNEQFF.